The 12 T cell receptor beta chains reported below all come from one sample, sequenced in a study of T cell responses to AZD1222 COVID-19 vaccine. The method was immunoSEQ multiplex PCR; TCRdb's version includes in-frame clones alone and lacks a portion of them. The sample has just over 80,000 clones, about 90% seen once. The starting material was peripheral blood, obtained on day 0 of AZD1222 vaccination. All receptors come from an adult in good health.

The chain combines TRBV6-6 with TRBJ2-6; D is ambiguous. The V end was cut by 2 bases, the J end by 0 bases, with 8 bases between. The V gene's germline CDR1 is MNHNY and CDR2 SVGAGI (reference sequence). CDR3 length equals 16 residues. The CDR3 region is CASSYHVNSGANVLTF. The CDR3 DNA reads TGTGCCAGCAGTTACCACGTAAACTCTGGGGCCAACGTCCTGACTTTC.

This clone was detected once. This rearrangement joins TRBV4-3 to TRBJ2-7, with 9 bases identical to TRBD2. In germline, CDR1 is LGHNA, CDR2 YSLEER. CDR3 length equals 15 residues. The V gene end was trimmed by 0 bases and the J gene end by 4 bases; junction bases not matched to a gene: 4. CDR3: CASSQEPGLAYEQYF. As DNA, the CDR3 is TGCGCCAGCAGCCAAGAACCGGGACTAGCTTACGAGCAGTACTTC.

The rearrangement uses TRBV11-2 and TRBJ2-2, with D possibly TRBD2 on 5 matching bases. CDR1 SGHAT and CDR2 FQNNGV come from the germline V gene. The CDR3 runs 16 residues. V shed 7 bases and J shed 0 bases, with 15 bases lying between them. The CDR3 sequence is CASTRGAGTNTGELFF. Written as DNA, the CDR3 is TGTGCCAGCACCCGGGGTGCCGGGACGAACACCGGGGAGCTGTTTTTT. The variable domain in full, with the rest retrieved from reference TRBV11-2 and TRBJ2-2, is EAGVAQSPRYKIIEKRQSVAFWCNPISGHATLYWYQQILGQGPKLLIQFQNNGVVDDSQLPKDRFSAERLKGVDSTLKIQPAKLEDSAVYLCASTRGAGTNTGELFFGEGSRLTVL.

This chain uses TRBV6-1 with TRBJ1-2; D is undetermined. Trimming left V 2 bases short and J 8 bases short, with 9 bases between. Germline V CDR1 and CDR2: MNHNS, SASEGT. This CDR3 region has 12 residues. In DNA form, the CDR3 reads TGTGCCAGCAGTGAACGGGGTTGGGGCTACACCTTC. Translating gives CASSERGWGYTF.

The chain combines TRBV5-1 with TRBJ2-5, with D perhaps TRBD2 (5 bases). Trimming removed 2 bases at V and 1 base at J, with 9 bases between. CDR1 is SGHRS, CDR2 YFSETQ, per germline. The CDR3 has 14 residues. The CDR3 here is CASSLNRGQETQYF. The CDR3 nucleotides read TGCGCCAGCAGCTTAAACCGGGGCCAAGAGACCCAGTACTTC.

This clone was seen a single time. CDR3 DNA sequence: TGTGCCAGCAGTTTGGTGGTGAATGAGCAGTTCTTC. This translates into CASSLVVNEQFF. The chain is built from TRBV12-3 or TRBV12-4 and TRBJ2-1, with D hard to call. The CDR3 sequence is 12 residues long. The V gene lost 3 bases and the J gene lost 7 bases, with 7 bases spanning the gap.

The chain recombines TRBV10-3 with TRBJ1-2; the D is unclear. CDR1 is ENHRY, CDR2 SYGVKD, per germline. This CDR3 spans 16 amino acids. V was pared by 3 bases and J by 0 bases, with 14 bases between. DNA of the CDR3: TGTGCCATCAGTGACCCTATATATCCAGCTAACTATGGCTACACCTTC. Amino acid sequence: CAISDPIYPANYGYTF.

The chain employs TRBV5-4 and TRBJ1-4; 9 bases line up with TRBD1. V dropped 4 bases and J dropped 8; count of bases not matched to a gene: 6. This CDR3 contains 14 residues. Germline CDR1 is SGHNT and CDR2 is YYREEE (reference sequence). CDR3 protein: CASSKGQGNEKLFF. The DNA for the CDR3 is TGTGCCAGCAGCAAGGGACAGGGAAACGAAAAACTGTTTTTT. Variable domain in full (rest from reference TRBV5-4 and TRBJ1-4): ETGVTQSPTHLIKTRGQQVTLRCSSQSGHNTVSWYQQALGQGPQFIFQYYREEENGRGNFPPRFSGLQFPNYSSELNVNALELDDSALYLCASSKGQGNEKLFFGSGTQLSVL.

The chain combines TRBV5-1 with TRBJ2-7, with 9 bases matching TRBD1. V lost 4 bases to trimming and J lost 2 bases; unmatched junction nucleotides: 1. Germline values: CDR1 SGHRS, CDR2 YFSETQ. The CDR3 is made up of 13 amino acids. The CDR3 here is CASSGDRAYEQYF. In DNA form, the CDR3 reads TGCGCCAGCAGCGGGGACAGGGCCTACGAGCAGTACTTC.

The chain is built from TRBV9 and TRBJ1-4; tentative D call: TRBD1 (5 bases). V gave up 3 bases and J gave up 5 bases, with 23 bases separating them. The CDR3 totals 18 residues. Per germline, CDR1 SGDLS and CDR2 YYNGEE. The CDR3 sequence: CASSAHYGTEAGNEKLFF. In nucleotides, the CDR3 is TGTGCCAGCAGCGCACATTATGGGACCGAGGCGGGCAATGAAAAACTGTTTTTT.

The chain has TRBV30 and TRBJ1-1, with TRBD1 matching 10 bases. The CDR3 length is 12 residues. With V trimmed by 8 bases and J by 4 bases, 4 bases remained unmatched. Per germline, CDR1 GTSNPN and CDR2 SVGIG (reference sequence). The chain's CDR3 is CALDRGSTEAFF. The CDR3 DNA sequence: TGTGCCCTGGACAGGGGGAGCACTGAAGCTTTCTTT.

This clone was observed a single time. V usage is TRBV19 and J usage is TRBJ2-3; 10 nucleotides align to TRBD2. V dropped 2 bases and J dropped 1; count of bases not matched to a gene: 9. CDR3 length equals 18 residues. Germline-derived CDR1 and CDR2 are LNHDA and SQIVND (reference sequence). In DNA, the CDR3 is TGTGCCAGTAGTATATCCCGAAGGCTAGCGGGAGGCACAGATACGCAGTATTTT. Translation gives CASSISRRLAGGTDTQYF.